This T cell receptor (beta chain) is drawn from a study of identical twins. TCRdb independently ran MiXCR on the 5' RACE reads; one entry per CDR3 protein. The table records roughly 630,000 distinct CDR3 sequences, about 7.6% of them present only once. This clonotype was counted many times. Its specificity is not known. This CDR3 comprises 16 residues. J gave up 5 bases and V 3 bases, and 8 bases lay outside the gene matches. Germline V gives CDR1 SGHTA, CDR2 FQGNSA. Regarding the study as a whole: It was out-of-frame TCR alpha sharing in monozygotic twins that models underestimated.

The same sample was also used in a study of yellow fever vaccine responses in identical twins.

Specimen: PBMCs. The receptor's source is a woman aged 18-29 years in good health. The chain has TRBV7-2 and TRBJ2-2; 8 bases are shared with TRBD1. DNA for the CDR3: TGTGCCAGCAGCTTCTCAAGGGACAGGTGGACCGGGGAGCTGTTTTTT. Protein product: CASSFSRDRWTGELFF.